The 2 T cell receptor beta chains given below trace back to one sample, sequenced in a study of cytomegalovirus exposure and HLA in healthy donors. The primer mix had 60 Vbeta and 13 Jbeta primers. Libraries were prepared by immunoSEQ multiplex PCR; TCRdb keeps only in-frame clonotypes and omits some of them. The sample has 150,000 or so clones, 65% to 80% seen once; the top ten hold approximately 13%. The sample was PBMCs. These receptors were taken from a man in his forties in good health and CMV-seropositive.

In the case of this clone: In the same sample, other DNA sequences code for this CDR3. The V call is TRBV15, the J call TRBJ2-1; tentatively, D is TRBD1 (5 bases). V was cut by 0 bases and J by 0 bases, with 9 bases left in between. Germline values: CDR1 LNHNV, CDR2 YYDKDF (reference sequence). The CDR3 has 16 residues. The CDR3 loop reads CATSRDGARSYNEQFF. CDR3 coding DNA: TGTGCCACCAGCAGAGATGGGGCACGCTCCTACAATGAGCAGTTCTTC.

The chain uses TRBV2 and TRBJ2-3, with D tentatively TRBD1 (6 bases). The V gene lost 4 bases and the J gene lost 0 bases, with 8 bases spanning the gap. This CDR3 contains 14 residues. Germline V gene lookup returns CDR1 SNHLY and CDR2 FYNNEI. CDR3 loop: CASSVDSSTDTQYF. Written as DNA, the CDR3 is TGTGCCAGCAGTGTGGACAGTAGCACAGATACGCAGTATTTT.